This entry is about one T cell receptor (beta chain). The record originates from a study of blood T cell repertoires in COVID-19. Study-level background: The United States, Italy and Spain supplied acute and convalescent COVID-19 samples. Sources were T cells, B-cell-depleted T cells, or PBMCs; the material itself was cDNA or gDNA.

Original handling: Reference gene primer amplification gave nucleated cell count estimates. Some clones are missing from TCRdb's copy, which holds only in-frame ones; the method was immunoSEQ multiplex PCR. The V and J calls and clone size were taken over from that table, and D and trimming were inferred from the DNA. The sample has about 280,000 clones, around nine tenths seen once; the top ten hold roughly 10%. During active infection, Seattle patients enrolled and were then monitored through disease. Sequencing was performed on peripheral blood. The sequence was collected from a woman aged 30 to 39 with COVID-19, enrolled during active disease.

The CDR3 sequence is CASSQVAGVYNEQFF. The DNA for the CDR3 is TGTGCCAGCAGTCAAGTAGCGGGAGTCTACAATGAGCAGTTCTTC. The chain joins TRBV27 to TRBJ2-1, with 9 bases identical to TRBD2. The germline gives CDR1 MNHEY, CDR2 SMNVEV (reference sequence). The CDR3 runs 15 residues. Trimming at V came to 5 bases and at J to 3 bases, leaving 5 bases not matched to a gene.